Given below is one T cell receptor beta chain in context. These data originate in a study of blood T cell repertoires in COVID-19. Trimming at V came to 0 bases and at J to 4 bases, leaving 4 bases not matched to a gene. Germline V gene sequence: CDR1 MNHEY, CDR2 SVGEGT. The CDR3 has 16 residues. Only in-frame clones appear in the TCRdb table, and some are missing; sequencing was by immunoSEQ multiplex PCR. The table records tens of thousands of clones, roughly 87% of them present only once. The sequencing input was peripheral blood. This chain uses TRBV6-2 or TRBV6-3 with TRBJ2-1; 9 bases are a match to TRBD2. This receptor was taken from a male donor with acute or convalescent COVID-19. CDR3 DNA sequence: TGTGCCAGCAGTTACTCTAGGCGGGGGGGATACAATGAGCAGTTCTTC. It translates to CASSYSRRGGYNEQFF.